This T cell receptor (beta chain) was recovered during a study of CD8 T cells in ankylosing spondylitis. Study-wide findings and caveats: Existing reports had already noted some motif variants in reactive arthritis synovial fluid and blood. For ankylosing spondylitis blood, a TCR beta motif of seven to nine highly homologous variants appeared characteristic.

CDR1 and CDR2 (germline): SGHKS, YYEKEE (reference sequence). The CDR3 loop spans 12 amino acids. V lost 4 bases, J lost 6 bases, and 9 bases lay in between. TCRdb re-derived calls from the 5' RACE reads in MiXCR, one entry per CDR3 protein. The sample includes some 180,000 distinct CDR3 sequences, around a sixth seen only once; the top ten take approximately 4%. At least ten counts were recorded for this clonotype. The antigen remains undetermined. This clonotype originated in a male donor aged 5 to 30 with ankylosing spondylitis or in good health (not recorded which). The specimen sequenced was blood, either unsorted or a sorted T cell fraction (not recorded which). The V gene is TRBV5-5, the J gene TRBJ2-3, with a tentative D call TRBD1 (6 bases). The CDR3 sequence: CASSPTGDTQYF. The CDR3 region has the DNA TGTGCCAGCAGCCCGACAGGCGATACGCAGTATTTT. The full variable domain, in which reference TRBV5-5 and TRBJ2-3 provide the parts outside the CDR3, is DAGVTQSPTHLIKTRGQQVTLRCSPISGHKSVSWYQQVLGQGPQFIFQYYEKEERGRGNFPDRFSARQFPNYSSELNVNALLLGDSALYLCASSPTGDTQYFGPGTRLTVL.